Listed here are 24 T cell receptor beta chains from one sample, sequenced in a study of metastatic and nonmetastatic thyroid tumors. Patients had received no treatment of any kind before thyroid surgery. TCRdb called clones again from the PCR reads with MiXCR. The sample records almost 85,000 clones, around 12% being singletons. The source material was tumor tissue. The receptors originated from a female donor with papillary thyroid cancer or a benign thyroid nodule (not recorded which). Some clones in this sample may be carry-over from other donors' samples.

This clone was recorded at least ten times. This rearrangement joins TRBV5-4 to TRBJ2-6; D is undetermined. Germline values: CDR1 SGHNT, CDR2 YYREEE (reference sequence). With 0 bases removed from V and 0 bases from J, the gap between germline ends came to 13 bases. The CDR3 is 18 residues long. The DNA for the CDR3 is TGTGCCAGCAGCTTGGAGAGGTTTTCCCTCTCTGGGGCCAACGTCCTGACTTTC. This codes for CASSLERFSLSGANVLTF.

This clone was counted at least ten times. At the DNA level, this CDR3 is encoded by other sequences in the same sample as well. This chain uses TRBV19 with TRBJ1-1; a weak D match, TRBD1 (6 bases). The CDR3 sequence is 14 residues long. The germline V gene encodes CDR1 LNHDA and CDR2 SQIVND (reference sequence). V lost 6 bases and J lost 1, with 12 bases in between. CDR3 residues: CASRSDRTNTEAFF. The CDR3 nucleotides are TGTGCCAGTAGATCCGACAGGACGAACACTGAAGCTTTCTTT.

V usage is TRBV14 and J usage is TRBJ2-4, with D perhaps TRBD1 (5 bases). Germline loops: CDR1 SGHDN, CDR2 FVKESK. Deletions cut 3 bases from V and 11 bases from J, with 11 bases between. CDR3 length equals 12 residues. CDR3 sequence (DNA): TGTGCCAGCAGCCAGTCCAGGGCGTTTCAGTACTTC. Its protein product is CASSQSRAFQYF.

This clone has at least ten counts. The chain combines TRBV7-6 with TRBJ2-2, with TRBD2 matching 8 bases. Looked up from germline, CDR1 is SGHVS and CDR2 is FNYEAQ. The CDR3 is made up of 18 amino acids. V shed 4 bases and J 5 bases; nucleotides not matched to a gene: 15. This CDR3 reads CASSSTIQTSADTGELFF. CDR3 bases: TGTGCCAGCAGCTCCACTATCCAGACTAGCGCCGATACCGGGGAGCTGTTTTTT.

With regard to this clone: A much larger clonotype is one base distant, so this may be a read error. The chain has TRBV3-1 and TRBJ2-1, with 11 nucleotides matching TRBD2. The CDR3 runs to 17 residues. From germline, CDR1 is LGHDT and CDR2 YNNKEL (reference sequence). This CDR3 is CASGQAGLAEPWDEQFF. In nucleotides, the CDR3 is TGTGCCAGCGGCCAAGCGGGACTAGCGGAGCCTTGGGATGAGCAGTTCTTC.

There are many counts of this clone. The chain has TRBV27 and TRBJ1-4; the match to TRBD1 covers 8 bases. Germline CDR1 and CDR2: MNHEY and SMNVEV (reference sequence). This CDR3 comprises 15 residues. V dropped 1 base and J dropped 6; count of bases not matched to a gene: 4. CDR3 amino acids: CASSLFGTGYEKLFF. CDR3 nucleotides: TGTGCCAGCAGTTTATTCGGGACAGGATATGAAAAACTGTTTTTT.

Ten or more counts support this clone. This rearrangement joins TRBV11-2 to TRBJ2-2, with a weak D call TRBD1 (6 bases). The CDR3 spans 14 residues. CDR1 is SGHAT and CDR2 is FQNNGV in the germline V gene. V gave up 5 bases and J gave up 2 bases, with 9 bases separating them. CDR3 residues: CASSMGQNTGELFF. In nucleotides, the CDR3 is TGTGCCAGCAGCATGGGACAAAACACCGGGGAGCTGTTTTTT.

For this clone: A much larger clone differs from this one at a single base, so this may be a read error. The gene calls are TRBV6-6 and TRBJ1-5; maybe TRBD1 (6 bases). V was cut by 0 bases and J by 0 bases, with 12 bases left in between. This CDR3 spans 17 amino acids. Germline V CDR1 and CDR2: MNHNY, SVGAGI (reference sequence). The CDR3 bases are TGTGCCAGCAGTTACTCCCGGGGGGCGTATAGCAATCAGCCCCAGCATTTT. Protein sequence: CASSYSRGAYSNQPQHF.

At least ten counts were recorded for this clone. The chain links TRBV9 to TRBJ2-7, with 7 bases identical to TRBD1. Germline-derived CDR1 and CDR2 are SGDLS and YYNGEE. V lost 0 bases and J lost 4; bases outside the gene matches: 7. The CDR3 totals 15 residues. CDR3 nucleotides: TGTGCCAGCAGCGTAGATGGTTTGGGACAGTACGAGCAGTACTTC. Translating it yields CASSVDGLGQYEQYF.

Points on this clone: A read error may be the cause here, since a much bigger clone is one base away. The chain links TRBV20-1 to TRBJ1-2; D gene unclear. V was shortened by 0 bases and J by 4 bases, with 12 bases between the two germline ends. The germline gives CDR1 DFQATT, CDR2 SNEGSKA (reference sequence). This CDR3 has 14 amino acids. The CDR3 bases are TGCAGTGCTAGAGATTGGCAGGCGGTCTATGGCTACACCTTC. This gives the protein CSARDWQAVYGYTF.

As to this clone: Possible read error: a much larger clone is one base away. The same CDR3 also results from other DNA sequences found in this sample. The V call is TRBV19, the J call TRBJ2-1, with D possibly being TRBD1 (6 bases). The germline CDR1 and CDR2 sequences are LNHDA and SQIVND (reference sequence). This CDR3 comprises 13 residues. Trimming stripped 8 bases from V and 4 bases from J, with 12 bases between. The CDR3 DNA reads as TGTGCCAGTCACTCCGGACAGTACAATGAGCAGTTCTTC. This translates into CASHSGQYNEQFF.

Concerning this clone: This sequence may be a read error, since a much larger clone differs from it by one base. The gene calls are TRBV7-9 and TRBJ2-4, with 7 bases identical to TRBD2. CDR3 length equals 15 residues. Germline assignment: CDR1 SEHNR and CDR2 FQNEAQ (reference sequence). Trimming at V came to 5 bases and at J to 8 bases, leaving 12 bases not matched to a gene. CDR3 nucleotide sequence: TGTGCCAGCAGCCCCTCTTGGCAGGGAGGGGACATTCAGTACTTC. This encodes CASSPSWQGGDIQYF.

This clone was picked up many times. This sequence joins TRBV24-1 and TRBJ2-3; TRBD2 might be the D (5 bases). Germline V gene data show CDR1 as KGHDR and CDR2 as SFDVKD. This CDR3 comprises 16 residues. V lost 1 base, J lost 1 base, and 11 bases lay in between. The CDR3 here is CATSDLSGICTDTQYF. The CDR3, as DNA: TGTGCCACCAGTGATTTATCGGGGATTTGCACAGATACGCAGTATTTT.

This clone was seen ten or more times. This chain's CDR3 is CASTSAQGANYGYTF. The CDR3 nucleotides read TGCGCCAGCACCTCCGCCCAGGGGGCTAACTATGGCTACACCTTC. The chain links TRBV5-1 to TRBJ1-2; 7 bases align to TRBD1. This CDR3 is built from 15 residues. The germline V gene encodes CDR1 SGHRS and CDR2 YFSETQ. The ends lost 6 bases at V and 0 bases at J; junction bases unmatched: 8.

This clone appeared many times. This chain connects TRBV6-1 to TRBJ1-1, with 9 bases matching TRBD1. Germline V gives CDR1 MNHNS, CDR2 SASEGT. There are 15 residues in the CDR3. J lost 0 bases, V lost 5 bases, and 4 bases had no gene match. Here the CDR3 DNA reads TGTGCCAGCAGTCTAAGGACAGGGGTGAACACTGAAGCTTTCTTT. It encodes CASSLRTGVNTEAFF.

This clone occurred a few times. This may be a read error, as it is one base from a much larger clone. The V and J genes are TRBV19 and TRBJ2-6; no reliable D call. The CDR3 length is 15 residues. Trimming pared 9 bases from V and 4 bases from J, leaving 16 bases between. CDR1 and CDR2 (germline): LNHDA, SQIVND (reference sequence). CDR3 nucleotides: TGTGCCAGCAAACTGGAGAGCTCCGGGGCCAACGTCCTGACTTTC. It translates to CASKLESSGANVLTF.

Many counts were recorded for this clone. The junction departs from the called germline gene at one end, perhaps through a read error. The CDR3 DNA sequence: TGCGCCAGCAGCTTGGGGGCGTGGTTGGGCTCCTACGAGCAGTGCTTC. This encodes CASSLGAWLGSYEQCF. J is TRBJ2-7 and V is TRBV5-1; the D is unclear. Germline V gene sequence: CDR1 SGHRS, CDR2 YFSETQ. The CDR3 loop spans 16 amino acids.

The chain uses TRBV7-9 and TRBJ2-7; D possibly corresponds to TRBD1 (6 bases). The V gene lost 2 bases and the J gene lost 7 bases, with 18 bases spanning the gap. From germline, CDR1 is SEHNR and CDR2 FQNEAQ (reference sequence). The CDR3 is 15 residues long. The CDR3 loop is CASSLRVGAVGEQYF. CDR3 nucleotides: TGTGCCAGCAGCTTAAGGGTGGGGGCCGTAGGGGAGCAGTACTTC.

Remarks on this clone: A read error may produce the germline difference seen at one junction end. The chain uses TRBV27 and TRBJ2-1; D ambiguous. Germline loops: CDR1 MNHEY, CDR2 SMNVEV (reference sequence). The CDR3 extends over 14 amino acids. The CDR3 DNA is TGTGCCAGCAGCCCGGTACTAATCTTAGATGATCAGTTCTTC. Protein sequence: CASSPVLILDDQFF.

This clone showed up many times. This CDR3 is CASGGTSEFYEQYF. CDR3 sequence (DNA): TGTGCCAGCGGCGGGACTAGCGAATTCTACGAGCAGTACTTC. V usage is TRBV3-1 and J usage is TRBJ2-7; 10 bases line up with TRBD2. Germline assignment: CDR1 LGHDT and CDR2 YNNKEL (reference sequence). The CDR3 runs to 14 residues. V gave up 8 bases and J gave up 3 bases; unmatched junction bases: 7.

There are many counts of this clone. Other nucleotide sequences from this sample produce the same CDR3. This chain links TRBV11-3 with TRBJ1-6; D gene ambiguous. This CDR3 comprises 16 residues. The V gene lost 1 base and the J gene lost 8 bases, with 15 bases spanning the gap. Germline V lookup: CDR1 SGHNT, CDR2 YENEEA. The CDR3 sequence: CASSLGGRPADSPLHF. For the CDR3, the DNA is TGTGCCAGCAGCTTAGGCGGCAGGCCGGCTGATTCACCCCTCCACTTT.

This clone was recorded many times. This chain joins TRBV11-3 and TRBJ2-1; D is tentatively TRBD1 or TRBD2 (5 bases each). Trimming left V 5 bases short and J 2 bases short, with 13 bases between. The germline gives CDR1 SGHNT, CDR2 YENEEA. CDR3 length: 15 amino acids. The CDR3 nucleotides are TGTGCCAGCAGCGGCACCCGGGGCCCCTACAATGAGCAGTTCTTC. Protein product: CASSGTRGPYNEQFF.

This clone came up many times. The J gene is TRBJ2-1, the V gene TRBV27, with D hard to call. The V and J ends lost 5 bases and 7 bases respectively, with 12 bases between them. This CDR3 is 13 amino acids long. Germline lookup yields CDR1 MNHEY and CDR2 SMNVEV (reference sequence). CDR3 protein: CASSPPPGNEQFF. In DNA, the CDR3 is TGTGCCAGCAGTCCCCCCCCCGGTAATGAGCAGTTCTTC.

Worth noting for this clone: This could be a read error, since a much larger clone is one nucleotide away. This specimen includes other DNA sequences encoding the same CDR3. The CDR3, as DNA: TGCAGCGTTGAACCGGGACTAGGCAGCTACGAGCAGTACTTT. Protein sequence: CSVEPGLGSYEQYF. The chain combines TRBV29-1 with TRBJ2-7; 8 nucleotides agree with TRBD2. From germline, CDR1 is SQVTM and CDR2 ANQGSEA. This CDR3 is 14 amino acids long.